This TCR beta chain was obtained from a study of Ad26.COV2.S vaccination and SARS-CoV-2 variants. Study-level background: Ad26.COV2.S was injected intramuscularly once or twice, 56 days apart.

Method: immunoSEQ multiplex PCR; TCRdb's copy keeps in-frame clones and lacks some. Of more than 300,000 clones detected, 85% appear once; the ten largest clones hold approximately 2%. Treatment indicated: around 19 received Ad26.COV2.S at low or high dose, single or two shots; 5 received placebo; per-sample allocation not given. The investigators took samples on day 63 after the first vaccine or placebo injection. Ad26 vector vaccine expressed Wuhan-strain SARS-CoV-2 spike. The CDR3 has 15 residues. The germline CDR1 and CDR2 sequences are MNHEY and SVGEGT. With 2 bases removed from V and 3 bases from J, the gap between germline ends came to 11 bases.

The receptor's source is a person between 18 and 65 years old who received the Ad26.COV2.S COVID-19 vaccine or a placebo. The chain uses TRBV6-2 or TRBV6-3 and TRBJ1-5; a weak D match, TRBD1 (5 bases). The material sequenced was peripheral blood, taken in a trial of Ad26.COV2.S vaccine versus placebo. CDR3 amino acids: CASSYEVGPNQPQHF. The CDR3 nucleotides read TGTGCCAGCAGTTACGAGGTGGGACCCAATCAGCCCCAGCATTTT.